What follows is one T cell receptor beta chain and its context. Its antigen remains unidentified. Germline values: CDR1 SEHNR, CDR2 FQNEAQ (reference sequence). CDR3 size: 15 residues. The trim removed 2 bases at V and 2 bases at J, leaving 4 bases unmatched. Researchers ran the PCR with 60 Vbeta and 13 Jbeta primers. Original processing methods: Tens of millions of unique TCR beta chains, roughly 11 million shared, were counted in a later analysis. Assay used: immunoSEQ multiplex PCR; TCRdb lists only in-frame clones, some missing. V, J and clone size are those of that table, while D and trimming were read from the DNA. The listing contains around 70,000 clones. This sample was included in a study of cytomegalovirus exposure and HLA in healthy donors. General observations from the study: Across HLA loci, a later analysis found differing TCR association rates, with DRB1 most and HLA-C fewest.

This clonotype was obtained from a female donor in good health and CMV-seropositive. The chain couples TRBV7-9 to TRBJ2-3; 7 bases match TRBD1. Sequencing was done on a sample of PBMCs. CDR3: CASSLTGAHTDTQYF. Written as DNA, the CDR3 is TGTGCCAGCAGCTTAACAGGGGCACACACAGATACGCAGTATTTT.